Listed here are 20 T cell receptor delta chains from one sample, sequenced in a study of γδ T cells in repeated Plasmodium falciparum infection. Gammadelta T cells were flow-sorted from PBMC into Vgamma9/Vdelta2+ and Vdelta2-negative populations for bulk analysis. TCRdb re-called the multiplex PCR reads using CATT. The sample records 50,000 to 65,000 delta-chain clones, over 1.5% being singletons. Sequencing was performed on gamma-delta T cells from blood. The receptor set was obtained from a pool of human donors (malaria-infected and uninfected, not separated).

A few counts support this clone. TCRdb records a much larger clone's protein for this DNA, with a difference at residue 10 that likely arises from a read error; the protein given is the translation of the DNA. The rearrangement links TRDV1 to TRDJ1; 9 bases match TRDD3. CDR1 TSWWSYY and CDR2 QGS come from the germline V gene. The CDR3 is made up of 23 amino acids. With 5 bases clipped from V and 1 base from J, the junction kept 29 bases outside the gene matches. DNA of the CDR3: TGTGCTCTTGGGCCCCCCGGGGTTCCTATGTTTGGATGGGGGATATATCCCACCGATAAACTCATCTTT. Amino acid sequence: CALGPPGVPMFGWGIYPTDKLIF.

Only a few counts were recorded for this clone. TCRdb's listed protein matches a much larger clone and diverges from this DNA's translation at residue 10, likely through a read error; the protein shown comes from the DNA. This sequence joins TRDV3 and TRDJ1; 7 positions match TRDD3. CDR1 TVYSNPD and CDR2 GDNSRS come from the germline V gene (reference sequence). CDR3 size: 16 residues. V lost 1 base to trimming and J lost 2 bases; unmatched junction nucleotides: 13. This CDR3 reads CAFNPPCWGVTDKLIF. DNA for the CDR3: TGTGCCTTTAATCCCCCTTGCTGGGGGGTAACCGATAAACTCATCTTT.

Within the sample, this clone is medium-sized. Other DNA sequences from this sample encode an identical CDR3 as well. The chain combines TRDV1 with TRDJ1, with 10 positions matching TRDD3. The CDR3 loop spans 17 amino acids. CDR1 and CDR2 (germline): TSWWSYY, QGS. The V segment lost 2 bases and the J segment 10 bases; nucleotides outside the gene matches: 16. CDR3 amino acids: CALGEWMKGGGYPGLIF. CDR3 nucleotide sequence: TGTGCTCTTGGGGAATGGATGAAAGGTGGGGGATACCCTGGACTCATCTTT.

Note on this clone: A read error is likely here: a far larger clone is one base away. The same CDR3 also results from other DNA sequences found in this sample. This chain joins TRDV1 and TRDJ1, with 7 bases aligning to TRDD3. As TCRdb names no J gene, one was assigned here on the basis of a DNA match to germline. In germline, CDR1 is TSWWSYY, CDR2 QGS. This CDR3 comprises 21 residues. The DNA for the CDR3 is TGTGCCCTTGGGGGACCCTCCCTTTTATCGGGGAAGTTCCGTCACACCGATAAACTCATCTTT. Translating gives CALGGPSLLSGKFRHTDKLIF.

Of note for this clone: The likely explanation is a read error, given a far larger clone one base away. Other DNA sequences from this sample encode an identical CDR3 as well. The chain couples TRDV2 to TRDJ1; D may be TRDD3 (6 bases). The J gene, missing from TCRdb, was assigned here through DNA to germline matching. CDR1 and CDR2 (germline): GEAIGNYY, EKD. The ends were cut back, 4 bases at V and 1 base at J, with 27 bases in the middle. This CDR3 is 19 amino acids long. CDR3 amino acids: CACDGVVGYELGLTDKLIF. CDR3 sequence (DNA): TGTGCCTGTGATGGTGTGGTGGGGTACGAACTGGGTCTCACCGATAAACTCATCTTT.

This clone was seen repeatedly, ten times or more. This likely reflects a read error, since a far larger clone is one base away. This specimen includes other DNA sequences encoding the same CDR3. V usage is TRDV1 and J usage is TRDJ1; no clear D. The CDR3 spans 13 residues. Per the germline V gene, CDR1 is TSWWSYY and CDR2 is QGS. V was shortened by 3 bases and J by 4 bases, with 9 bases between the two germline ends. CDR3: CALGEPPSDKLIF. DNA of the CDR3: TGTGCTCTTGGGGAGCCCCCCAGCGATAAACTCATCTTT.

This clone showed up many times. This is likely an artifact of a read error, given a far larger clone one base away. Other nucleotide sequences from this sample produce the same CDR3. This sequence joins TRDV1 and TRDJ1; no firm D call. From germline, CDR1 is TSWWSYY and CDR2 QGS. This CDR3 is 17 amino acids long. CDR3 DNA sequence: TGTGCTCTTGGGGAAGGAACTTTGGGAGATTACACGGATAAACTCATCTTT. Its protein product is CALGEGTLGDYTDKLIF.

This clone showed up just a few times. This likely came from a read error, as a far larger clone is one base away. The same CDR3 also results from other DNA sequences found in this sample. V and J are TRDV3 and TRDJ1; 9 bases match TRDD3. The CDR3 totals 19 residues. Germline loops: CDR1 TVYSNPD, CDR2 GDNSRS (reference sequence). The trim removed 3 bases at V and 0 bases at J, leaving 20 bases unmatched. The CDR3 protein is CAFFRGPYWGTLYTDKLIF. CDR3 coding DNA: TGTGCCTTCTTTCGAGGACCGTACTGGGGGACCTTGTACACCGATAAACTCATCTTT.

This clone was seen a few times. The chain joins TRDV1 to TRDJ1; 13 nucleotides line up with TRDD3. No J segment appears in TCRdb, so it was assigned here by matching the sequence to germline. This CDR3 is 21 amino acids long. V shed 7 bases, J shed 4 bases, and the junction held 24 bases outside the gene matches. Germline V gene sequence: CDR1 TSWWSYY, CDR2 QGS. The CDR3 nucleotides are TGTGCTCTTGTGGGACCCTACTGGGGGATACGGCTATTATGGGGGAACGATAAACTCATCTTT. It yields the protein CALVGPYWGIRLLWGNDKLIF.

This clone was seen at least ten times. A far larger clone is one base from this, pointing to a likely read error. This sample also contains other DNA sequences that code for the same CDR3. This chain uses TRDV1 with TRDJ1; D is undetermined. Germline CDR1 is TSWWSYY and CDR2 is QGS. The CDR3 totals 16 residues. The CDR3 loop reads CALGEPRWTNTDKLIF. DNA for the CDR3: TGTGCTCTTGGGGAACCGAGATGGACAAACACCGACAAACTCATCTTT.

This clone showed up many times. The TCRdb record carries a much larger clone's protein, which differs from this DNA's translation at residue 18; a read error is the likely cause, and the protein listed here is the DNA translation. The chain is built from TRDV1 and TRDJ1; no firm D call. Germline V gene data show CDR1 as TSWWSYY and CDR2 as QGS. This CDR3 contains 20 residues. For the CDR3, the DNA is TGTGCTCTTGGGGAAAGACAAACCCCAGGAGTACTTCTCCACACCGATAAACCCATCTTT. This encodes CALGERQTPGVLLHTDKPIF.

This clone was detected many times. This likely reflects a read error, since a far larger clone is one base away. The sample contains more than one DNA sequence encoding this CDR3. CDR3 DNA sequence: TGTGCTCTTGGGGAATTCATACAGTCCGAGCCTGGGGGATACTTCAAGGTCGAACCATTCCCTAACGTGGCCGATAAACTCATCTTT. It translates to CALGEFIQSEPGGYFKVEPFPNVADKLIF. J is TRDJ1 and V is TRDV1; 11 bases align to TRDD3. CDR1 is TSWWSYY and CDR2 is QGS in the germline V gene. V dropped 2 bases and J dropped 3; count of bases not matched to a gene: 44. This CDR3 is 29 amino acids long.

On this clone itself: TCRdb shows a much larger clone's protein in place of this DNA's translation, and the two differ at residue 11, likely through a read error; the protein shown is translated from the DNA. The CDR3 reads CARRLQIWGWSYTDKLIF. CDR3 nucleotides: TGTGCCCGCAGGCTACAGATCTGGGGATGGTCCTACACCGATAAACTCATCTTT. J is TRDJ1 and V is TRDV3, with D perhaps TRDD3 (6 bases). Trimming removed 5 bases at V and 0 bases at J, with 28 bases between. CDR3 length: 18 residues. Germline V gives CDR1 TVYSNPD, CDR2 GDNSRS (reference sequence).

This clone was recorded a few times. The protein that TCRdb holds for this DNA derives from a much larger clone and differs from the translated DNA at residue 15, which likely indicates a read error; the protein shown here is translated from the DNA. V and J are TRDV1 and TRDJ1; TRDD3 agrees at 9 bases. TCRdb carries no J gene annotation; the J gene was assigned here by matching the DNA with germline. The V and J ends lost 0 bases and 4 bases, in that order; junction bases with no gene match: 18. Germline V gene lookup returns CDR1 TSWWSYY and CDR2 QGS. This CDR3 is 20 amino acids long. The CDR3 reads CALGELCPHYWGTYIDKLIF. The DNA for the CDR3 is TGTGCTCTTGGGGAACTCTGTCCCCACTACTGGGGGACCTACATCGATAAACTCATCTTT.

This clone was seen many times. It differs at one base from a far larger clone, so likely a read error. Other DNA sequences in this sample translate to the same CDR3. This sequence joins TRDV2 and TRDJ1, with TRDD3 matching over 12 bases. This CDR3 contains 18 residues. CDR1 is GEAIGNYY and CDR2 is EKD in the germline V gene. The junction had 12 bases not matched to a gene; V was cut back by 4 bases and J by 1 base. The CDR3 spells CACDPVLGDTGVTDKLIF. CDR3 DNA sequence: TGTGCCTGTGATCCCGTACTGGGGGATACAGGGGTCACCGATAAACTCATCTTT.

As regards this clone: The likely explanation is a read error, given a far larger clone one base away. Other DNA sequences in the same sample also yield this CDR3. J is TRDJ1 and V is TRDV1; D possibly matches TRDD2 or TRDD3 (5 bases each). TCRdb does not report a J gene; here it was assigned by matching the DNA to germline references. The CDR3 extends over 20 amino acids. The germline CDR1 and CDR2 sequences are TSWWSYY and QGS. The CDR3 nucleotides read TGCGCTCTTGGGGAACTACCCACTTTCTTGAGTACTCCCTTCGCCGATAAACTCATCTTT. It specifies CALGELPTFLSTPFADKLIF.

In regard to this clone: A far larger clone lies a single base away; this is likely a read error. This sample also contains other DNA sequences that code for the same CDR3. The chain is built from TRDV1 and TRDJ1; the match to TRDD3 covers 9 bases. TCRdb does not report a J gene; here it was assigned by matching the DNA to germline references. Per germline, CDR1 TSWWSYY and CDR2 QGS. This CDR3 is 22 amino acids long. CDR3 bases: TGTGCTCTTGGGGAACTAAAGGCCTCCTTGGCTGGGGGATTCACCTGCACCGACAAACTCATCTTT. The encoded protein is CALGELKASLAGGFTCTDKLIF.

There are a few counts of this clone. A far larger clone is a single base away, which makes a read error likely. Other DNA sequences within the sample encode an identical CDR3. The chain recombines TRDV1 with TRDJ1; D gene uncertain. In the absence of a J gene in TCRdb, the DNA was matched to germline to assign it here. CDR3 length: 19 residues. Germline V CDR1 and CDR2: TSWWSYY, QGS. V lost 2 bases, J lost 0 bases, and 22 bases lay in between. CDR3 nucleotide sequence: TGTGCTCTTGGGGAAAGCCCCCCGCTCCGTCCACCGTACACCGATAAACTCATCTTT. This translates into CALGESPPLRPPYTDKLIF.

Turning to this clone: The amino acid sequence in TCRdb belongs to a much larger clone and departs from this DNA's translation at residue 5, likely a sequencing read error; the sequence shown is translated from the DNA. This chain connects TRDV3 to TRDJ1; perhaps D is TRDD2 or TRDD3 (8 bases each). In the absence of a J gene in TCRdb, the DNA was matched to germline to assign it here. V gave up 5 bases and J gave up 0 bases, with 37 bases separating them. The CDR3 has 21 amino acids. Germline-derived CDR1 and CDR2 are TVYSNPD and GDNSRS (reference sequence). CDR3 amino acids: CALKGFLRFFPGGDYTDKLIF. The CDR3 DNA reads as TGTGCCCTAAAAGGCTTCCTACGTTTTTTTCCTGGGGGAGATTACACCGATAAACTCATCTTT.

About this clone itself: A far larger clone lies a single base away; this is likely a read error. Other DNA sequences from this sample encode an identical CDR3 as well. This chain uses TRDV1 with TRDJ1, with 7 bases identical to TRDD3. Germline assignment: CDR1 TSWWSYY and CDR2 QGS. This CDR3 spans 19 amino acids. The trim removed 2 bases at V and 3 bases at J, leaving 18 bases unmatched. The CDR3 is CALGEFLPVTGGWADKLIF. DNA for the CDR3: TGTGCTCTTGGGGAATTCTTACCCGTTACGGGGGGATGGGCCGATAAACTCATCTTT.